This TCR beta chain is drawn from a study of PD-L1 blockade in urothelial cancer. In the study overall: Males with bladder-origin urothelial cancer made up about 90% of the roughly 29 patients.

V was shortened by 6 bases and J by 0 bases, with 8 bases between the two germline ends. Germline CDR1 is MNHEY and CDR2 is SMNVEV (reference sequence). The CDR3 is 13 amino acids. Data came from immunoSEQ multiplex PCR; TCRdb stores just in-frame clones and leaves some out. Seen here are about 90,000 clones, 90% observed once, and the top ten hold approximately 10%. The rearrangement uses TRBV27 and TRBJ1-2; D gene ambiguous. The clonotype comes from a man in his 60s with urothelial cancer. Sequenced here: PBMCs, sampled around atezolizumab (anti-PD-L1) treatment. The CDR3 bases are TGTGCCAGCAGAGAGGGTGCTAACTATGGCTACACCTTC. Its protein is CASREGANYGYTF.